This T cell receptor (beta chain) came from a study of T-cell memory formation after mild COVID-19. This clonotype was seen a few times. Its specificity is unknown. Regarding the study as a whole: Clones shrinking between day 15 and 85 showed a balanced CD4/CD8 split, and those that grew later tilted toward CD4+.

CDR1 and CDR2 from the germline V gene are MNHEY and SMNVEV (reference sequence). The CDR3 totals 16 residues. V lost 7 bases to trimming and J lost 0 bases, with 18 bases between them. It was 5'RACE with constant-segment primers that produced the TCR alpha and TCR beta cDNA libraries, which carried sample barcodes and UMIs. TCRdb reprocessed the 5' RACE reads with MiXCR, giving one entry per CDR3 protein. In the table there are some 40,000 distinct CDR3 sequences, 7.5% to 10% of which are singletons. The sequenced material came from PBMCs or a T cell subset sorted from them (not recorded which). The TCR sequence derives from an adult woman who had mild COVID-19 (a few samples of this study predate the infection). Cell type and time point are not known. The V gene is TRBV27, the J gene TRBJ1-2; D uncertain. The CDR3 region is CASMAARFSANYGYTF. In nucleotides, the CDR3 is TGTGCCAGCATGGCGGCCAGGTTTTCGGCTAACTATGGCTACACCTTC.